This T cell receptor beta chain was identified in a study of regulatory T cells in long-lasting Graves disease. In the study overall: Newly diagnosed Graves' patients took antithyroid drugs under 3 months.

The authors built TCR beta libraries using iRepertoire HTBI primers and Arm-PCR of CDR3 regions. TCRdb itself ran the multiplex PCR reads through MiXCR, one entry per CDR3 protein. The sample lists 510,000 or so distinct CDR3 sequences, more than 10% occurring once. Per germline, CDR1 ENHRY and CDR2 SYGVKD. The CDR3 length is 13 residues. This clonotype occurred a few times. Its matching antigen is unknown. Study-wide points: Possibly, accuracy suffered from the small sample size. Persistent disease samples used TRBV28, TRBJ1-2 and TRBJ2-5 preferentially.

Time point: newly diagnosed GD, antithyroid drugs for less than 3 months. After RNA was extracted from PBMCs, the TCR library was made from it. The same data also went into a second study, on T cells in Graves' hyperthyroidism and ophthalmopathy.

Sequences were derived from peripheral blood mononuclear cells (PBMCs), sampled at new diagnosis, from a patient treated with antithyroid drugs. This TCR derives from a woman aged 25-40 years with Graves disease. The rearrangement links TRBV10-3 to TRBJ2-5; 8 positions match TRBD1. The J call may be faulty, since TRBJ2-1 better matches the DNA end. CDR3 DNA: TGTGCCATCAGTGAGGGCAGGGGGCATGAGCAGTTCTTC. Amino acid sequence: CAISEGRGHEQFF.